Following are 30 T cell receptor beta chains from one sample sequenced in a study of T cell responses to AZD1222 COVID-19 vaccine. Profiled with immunoSEQ multiplex PCR; TCRdb holds only in-frame clones, not every one. The sample has roughly 100,000 clones; over 80% are singletons. The sequencing used peripheral blood, collected on day 0 of AZD1222 vaccination. The receptors were sampled from an adult in good health.

This sequence joins TRBV9 and TRBJ2-5, with a tentative D call TRBD2 (6 bases). V was clipped by 3 bases and J by 3 bases, with 12 bases between them. This CDR3 has 14 amino acids. Germline values: CDR1 SGDLS, CDR2 YYNGEE. This CDR3 is CASSAGPGEETQYF. The DNA of the CDR3 is TGTGCCAGCAGCGCCGGCCCGGGGGAAGAGACCCAGTACTTC.

The gene calls are TRBV6-5 and TRBJ1-1; a weak D match, TRBD1 (5 bases). The CDR3 totals 11 residues. Trimming took 6 bases from V and 8 from J, leaving 10 bases between them. CDR1 is MNHEY, CDR2 SVGAGI, per germline. The CDR3 sequence is CASSGGDEAFF. In DNA form, the CDR3 reads TGTGCCAGCAGCGGGGGGGACGAAGCTTTCTTT.

The J gene is TRBJ1-6, the V gene TRBV5-1, with 8 bases lining up with TRBD1. Germline loops: CDR1 SGHRS, CDR2 YFSETQ. The CDR3 runs to 14 residues. Trimming at V came to 4 bases and at J to 9 bases, leaving 6 bases not matched to a gene. DNA for the CDR3: TGCGCCAGCAGCCGAGGACAGGGAGGTTCACCCCTCCACTTT. Protein product: CASSRGQGGSPLHF.

The CDR3 loop is CASSERTARPQPQHF. The CDR3 nucleotides are TGTGCCAGCAGTGAAAGGACAGCCCGACCCCAGCCCCAGCATTTT. The chain employs TRBV6-1 and TRBJ1-5; D may be TRBD1 (6 bases). The V end lost 2 bases, the J end lost 7 bases, and 15 bases lay between the germline ends. This CDR3 comprises 15 residues. Looked up from germline, CDR1 is MNHNS and CDR2 is SASEGT.

The CDR3: CASSRTGGVSGNTGELFF. For the CDR3, the DNA is TGTGCCAGCAGCCGGACAGGCGGGGTATCGGGGAACACCGGGGAGCTGTTTTTT. This chain connects TRBV6-4 to TRBJ2-2; D possibly corresponds to TRBD1 (7 bases). Trimming stripped 6 bases from V and 1 base from J, with 21 bases between. CDR3 length equals 18 residues. Germline V gives CDR1 MRHNA, CDR2 SNTAGT.

The chain joins TRBV7-2 to TRBJ2-7; TRBD1 aligns across 8 bases. The CDR3 is 16 residues long. The germline V gene has CDR1 SGHTA and CDR2 FQGNSA. The V gene end was trimmed by 1 base and the J gene end by 0 bases; junction bases not matched to a gene: 5. CDR3 coding DNA: TGTGCCAGCAGCTTAGGCCCTACAGGGGGCTCCTACGAGCAGTACTTC. Its translation: CASSLGPTGGSYEQYF.

CDR3 amino acids: CASSTSFGQGASGNTIYF. CDR3 in DNA: TGTGCCAGCAGCACCTCATTCGGACAGGGGGCCTCTGGAAACACCATATATTTT. The chain joins TRBV9 to TRBJ1-3, with 11 bases that match TRBD1. V trimming: 4 bases; J trimming: 0 bases; junction bases outside the gene matches: 9. CDR1 and CDR2 (germline): SGDLS, YYNGEE. This CDR3 region has 18 residues.

The chain is built from TRBV25-1 and TRBJ1-4, with 8 nucleotides matching TRBD1. From germline, CDR1 is MGHDK and CDR2 SYGVNS. The length of the CDR3 is 14 residues. The V segment lost 7 bases and the J segment 8 bases; nucleotides outside the gene matches: 9. CDR3 sequence (DNA): TGTGCCAGCACCACCGGACAGGGCGGCGAAAAACTGTTTTTT. Translating it yields CASTTGQGGEKLFF.

The CDR3 protein is CASSLAASTDTQYF. The CDR3 coding sequence is TGTGCCAGCAGCTTAGCGGCTAGCACAGATACGCAGTATTTT. The chain combines TRBV13 with TRBJ2-3, with no clear D. This CDR3 has 14 residues. Trimming took off 1 base at V and 0 bases at J, with 5 bases between the two ends. Germline-derived CDR1 and CDR2 are PRHDT and FYEKMQ (reference sequence).

J is TRBJ2-3 and V is TRBV5-4; 8 nucleotides agree with TRBD1. J lost 1 base, V lost 4 bases, and 11 bases had no gene match. The CDR3 sequence is 17 residues long. Germline V gene lookup returns CDR1 SGHNT and CDR2 YYREEE (reference sequence). The CDR3 DNA sequence: TGTGCCAGCAGCCCCGGGCAGGGGGCGATCGGCACAGATACGCAGTATTTT. The encoded protein is CASSPGQGAIGTDTQYF.

This clone was seen a single time. The CDR3 DNA is TGCGCCAGCAGCCAAGTCTCCGGTCGAGTGGGCACCGGGGAGCTGTTTTTT. Residues: CASSQVSGRVGTGELFF. V is TRBV4-1 and J is TRBJ2-2; no reliable D call. Trimming took off 1 base at V and 4 bases at J, with 16 bases between the two ends. Germline CDR1 MGHRA, CDR2 YSYEKL. The CDR3 spans 17 residues.

This clone was counted a few times. The chain uses TRBV7-8 and TRBJ2-7; the D is unclear. The V gene's germline CDR1 is SGHVS and CDR2 FQNEAQ. With 3 bases removed from V and 4 bases from J, the gap between germline ends came to 4 bases. The CDR3 totals 11 residues. This CDR3 reads CASSLVYEQYF. The CDR3 region has the DNA TGTGCCAGCAGCTTGGTGTACGAGCAGTACTTC.

Written as DNA, the CDR3 is TGTGCCAGCAGTTTAAAACAGGCCGGAGGCTACACCTTC. It yields the protein CASSLKQAGGYTF. This rearrangement joins TRBV12-3 or TRBV12-4 to TRBJ1-2, with a possible D match to TRBD1 (5 bases). This CDR3 spans 13 amino acids. V was trimmed by 2 bases and J by 8 bases, leaving 12 bases between them.

The J gene is TRBJ1-4, the V gene TRBV24-1; tentative D call: TRBD1 (6 bases). In germline, CDR1 is KGHDR, CDR2 SFDVKD. CDR3 length equals 12 residues. The CDR3 DNA sequence: TGTGGCACGGGGACACAAAGTGAAAAACTGTTTTTT. Amino acids: CGTGTQSEKLFF.

The gene calls are TRBV4-2 and TRBJ2-7, with TRBD2 matching 9 bases. The CDR3 sequence is 17 residues long. Unmatched junction bases numbered 13, after V lost 1 base and J lost 6 bases. In germline, CDR1 is LGHNA, CDR2 YNFKEQ. The CDR3 loop is CASSQASGTLLGGEQYF. Here the CDR3 DNA reads TGTGCCAGCAGCCAAGCTAGCGGGACCCTCCTCGGAGGCGAGCAGTACTTC.

The chain recombines TRBV28 with TRBJ2-5; 7 bases map to TRBD2. This CDR3 region has 16 residues. V was clipped by 2 bases and J by 1 base; unmatched bases: 7. Germline lookup yields CDR1 MDHEN and CDR2 SYDVKM. CDR3 loop: CASSLGGVLSQETQYF. The CDR3 region has the DNA TGTGCCAGCAGTTTAGGGGGGGTCCTATCCCAAGAGACCCAGTACTTC.

The J gene is TRBJ2-1, the V gene TRBV12-3 or TRBV12-4; D gene ambiguous. The CDR3 totals 11 residues. Trimming pared 3 bases from V and 6 bases from J, leaving 3 bases between. The CDR3 DNA reads as TGTGCCAGCAGTTTCTCCAATGAGCAGTTCTTC. Its translation: CASSFSNEQFF.

The CDR3 protein is CASSLGRLYGYTF. The CDR3 DNA reads as TGTGCCAGCAGCTTGGGGCGGCTTTATGGCTACACCTTC. The chain carries TRBV5-4 and TRBJ1-2; D not resolved. Between the trimmed V and J ends, which lost 0 bases and 5 bases, there was a span of 8 bases. Germline V gene data show CDR1 as SGHNT and CDR2 as YYREEE (reference sequence). The CDR3 has 13 residues.

V gene TRBV7-3 combines with J gene TRBJ1-3; unclear D gene. The V gene's germline CDR1 is SGHTA and CDR2 FQGTGA. This CDR3 contains 14 residues. V was trimmed by 1 base and J by 0 bases, leaving 4 bases between them. CDR3 in DNA: TGTGCCAGCAGCTTAAGTCTCTCTGGAAACACCATATATTTT. Protein: CASSLSLSGNTIYF.

This clone has only one observation. V is TRBV6-5 and J is TRBJ1-1; D perhaps matches TRBD1 (6 bases). The V end was cut by 6 bases, the J end by 4 bases, with 15 bases between. Germline lookup yields CDR1 MNHEY and CDR2 SVGAGI. The CDR3 covers 14 residues. CDR3 amino acids: CASSQQGVITEAFF. Here the CDR3 DNA reads TGTGCCAGCAGCCAACAGGGAGTTATCACTGAAGCTTTCTTT.

The genes are TRBV2 and TRBJ1-6; the D gene is possibly TRBD1 (6 bases). CDR3 size: 16 residues. Germline CDR1 reads SNHLY; CDR2 reads FYNNEI. The V end lost 4 bases, the J end lost 7 bases, and 17 bases lay between the germline ends. CDR3 region: CASSAGGGVGNSPLHF. The DNA of the CDR3 is TGTGCCAGCAGTGCAGGAGGGGGAGTTGGGAATTCACCCCTCCACTTT.

The chain joins TRBV5-1 to TRBJ1-6; D not resolved. Germline V lookup: CDR1 SGHRS, CDR2 YFSETQ. The CDR3 consists of 14 residues. V was clipped by 0 bases and J by 5 bases, with 6 bases between them. The DNA for the CDR3 is TGCGCCAGCAGCTTGGCCCTTAATAATTCACCCCTCCACTTT. It codes for CASSLALNNSPLHF.

The chain links TRBV3-1 (or the pseudogene TRBV3-2) to TRBJ1-5, with a weak D call TRBD1 (5 bases). The germline CDR1 and CDR2 sequences are LGHDT and YNNKEL (reference sequence). This CDR3 is built from 11 residues. Trimming took 11 bases from V and 8 from J, leaving 13 bases between them. The CDR3 loop reads CASGGMKPQHF. The CDR3 bases are TGTGCCTCGGGGGGGATGAAGCCCCAGCATTTT.

The chain couples TRBV11-2 to TRBJ2-7; D is undetermined. Per the germline V gene, CDR1 is SGHAT and CDR2 is FQNNGV. V was clipped by 5 bases and J by 7 bases, with 12 bases between them. The CDR3 loop spans 12 amino acids. The CDR3 sequence: CASSLNPREQYF. The CDR3 DNA sequence: TGTGCCAGCAGCCTTAACCCCCGGGAGCAGTACTTC.

About this clone: A read error may account for a junction end that differs from germline. The gene calls are TRBV7-7 and TRBJ1-3, with 8 positions matching TRBD1. Germline assignment: CDR1 SSHAT and CDR2 FNYEAQ (reference sequence). This CDR3 region has 15 residues. The CDR3 nucleotides are TGTGCTAGCAGCCTAGACAGGGGAGGTGGAAACACCATATATTTT. Its protein product is CASSLDRGGGNTIYF. The full variable domain, rest sourced from reference TRBV7-7 and TRBJ1-3, is GAGVSQSPRYKVTKRGQDVTLRCDPISSHATLYWYQQALGQGPEFLTYFNYEAQPDKSGLPSDRFSAERPEGSISTLTIQRTEQRDSAMYRCASSLDRGGGNTIYFGEGSWLTVV.

The chain uses TRBV28 and TRBJ1-2; D unresolved. V lost 5 bases, J lost 2 bases, and 9 bases lay in between. Germline CDR1 MDHEN, CDR2 SYDVKM. This CDR3 has 13 residues. The CDR3 sequence: CASSNTGNYGYTF. The CDR3 DNA follows: TGTGCCAGCAGTAACACTGGCAACTATGGCTACACCTTC.

J is TRBJ2-7 and V is TRBV6-5; possibly TRBD1 or TRBD2 for D (7 bases each). Looked up from germline, CDR1 is MNHEY and CDR2 is SVGAGI. This CDR3 spans 15 amino acids. The germline V and J ends were trimmed by 6 bases and 2 bases, with 17 bases remaining between them. For the CDR3, the DNA is TGTGCCAGCAGCTCAGGGGGAGCGGGAACCTACGAGCAGTACTTC. Translation: CASSSGGAGTYEQYF.

This chain links TRBV18 with TRBJ2-1; 7 bases align to TRBD2. CDR1 and CDR2 (germline): KGHSH, LQKENI. CDR3 length: 16 residues. Germline trimming cut 6 bases from V and 6 bases from J; bases unmatched to any gene: 14. The CDR3 nucleotides are TGTGCCAGCTCGCCCCTGATGAGCGGGAAGGGCAATGAGCAGTTCTTC. It yields the protein CASSPLMSGKGNEQFF.

CDR3 in DNA: TGTGCCATAGGGACAGGAATGGACACTGAAGCTTTCTTT. It specifies CAIGTGMDTEAFF. The V gene is TRBV28, the J gene TRBJ1-1; TRBD1 aligns across 8 bases. The CDR3 totals 13 residues. The germline V gene encodes CDR1 MDHEN and CDR2 SYDVKM. V lost 10 bases to trimming and J lost 3 bases; unmatched junction nucleotides: 7.

In its sample, this clone was seen a few times. The chain's CDR3 is CSVKTSGGTDTQYF. CDR3 DNA sequence: TGCAGCGTTAAGACTAGCGGGGGTACAGATACGCAGTATTTT. V and J are TRBV29-1 and TRBJ2-3; 12 bases match TRBD2. Looked up from germline, CDR1 is SQVTM and CDR2 is ANQGSEA. The CDR3 has 14 amino acids. V was clipped by 5 bases and J by 3 bases; unmatched bases: 3.